A single sample is the source of the 10 T cell receptor beta chains below, sequenced in a study of graft-versus-host responses after intestinal transplantation. These TCRs are of unknown antigen specificity. Sequenced by immunoSEQ multiplex PCR; TCRdb stores in-frame clones only, minus some. The sample contains about 120,000 clones, about 92% of which appear only once. Source: unstimulated CD8+ T cells sorted from spleen or lymph node cells, taken before transplant. The source of these receptors is a human donor who was the organ donor for an intestinal transplant.

In its sample, this clone was seen a few times. J is TRBJ2-7 and V is TRBV19, with D possibly matching TRBD2 (6 bases). Germline V gene lookup returns CDR1 LNHDA and CDR2 SQIVND (reference sequence). Trimming pared 10 bases from V and 2 bases from J, leaving 15 bases between. The length of the CDR3 is 13 residues. CDR3 sequence: CATSEGQAYEQYF. The DNA of the CDR3 is TGTGCCACTAGCGAGGGGCAAGCCTACGAGCAGTACTTC. Drawing the rest from reference TRBV19 and TRBJ2-7, the complete variable domain is DGGITQSPKYLFRKEGQNVTLSCEQNLNHDAMYWYRQDPGQGLRLIYYSQIVNDFQKGDIAEGYSVSREKKESFPLTVTSAQKNPTAFYLCATSEGQAYEQYFGPGTRLTVT.

The chain recombines TRBV5-1 with TRBJ2-7; D possibly corresponds to TRBD2 (6 bases). Germline CDR1 is SGHRS and CDR2 is YFSETQ. Trimming cost V 0 bases and J 4 bases, with 8 bases left between them. This CDR3 contains 13 residues. The CDR3 reads CASSLVRGYEQYF. The DNA for the CDR3 is TGCGCCAGCAGCTTGGTCCGGGGGTACGAGCAGTACTTC. The full variable domain, with the rest looked up from reference TRBV5-1 and TRBJ2-7, is KAGVTQTPRYLIKTRGQQVTLSCSPISGHRSVSWYQQTPGQGLQFLFEYFSETQRNKGNFPGRFSGRQFSNSRSEMNVSTLELGDSALYLCASSLVRGYEQYFGPGTRLTVT.

This clone occurred a few times. The rearrangement joins TRBV4-1 to TRBJ1-1; D not resolved. The CDR3 is 13 residues long. V was shortened by 1 base and J by 4 bases, with 7 bases between the two germline ends. Per germline, CDR1 MGHRA and CDR2 YSYEKL. CDR3 region: CASSQGGITEAFF. In DNA, the CDR3 is TGCGCCAGCAGCCAAGGAGGTATCACTGAAGCTTTCTTT.

The V call is TRBV19, the J call TRBJ2-7; D possibly corresponds to TRBD1 (6 bases). CDR3 length equals 11 residues. CDR1 and CDR2 (germline): LNHDA, SQIVND (reference sequence). V was trimmed by 6 bases and J by 6 bases, leaving 9 bases between them. The CDR3 region has the DNA TGTGCCAGTAGGTCAGGGGCCGAGCAGTACTTC. This translates into CASRSGAEQYF. The full variable domain, rest sourced from reference TRBV19 and TRBJ2-7, is DGGITQSPKYLFRKEGQNVTLSCEQNLNHDAMYWYRQDPGQGLRLIYYSQIVNDFQKGDIAEGYSVSREKKESFPLTVTSAQKNPTAFYLCASRSGAEQYFGPGTRLTVT.

The V gene is TRBV5-6, the J gene TRBJ2-2; the D gene is possibly TRBD1 (6 bases). Deletions cut 0 bases from V and 7 bases from J, with 16 bases between. The germline V gene encodes CDR1 SGHDT and CDR2 YYEEEE. The CDR3 runs 16 residues. CDR3 sequence reads: CASSLADLGANGELFF. CDR3 in DNA: TGTGCCAGCAGCTTGGCCGATTTGGGGGCTAACGGGGAGCTGTTTTTT.

The chain carries TRBV5-1 and TRBJ2-1; no definite D call. Germline CDR1 is SGHRS and CDR2 is YFSETQ. V lost 5 bases to trimming and J lost 0 bases, with 9 bases between them. The CDR3 runs to 14 residues. The CDR3 bases are TGCGCCAGCAGAGTGTCGGGCTCCTACAATGAGCAGTTCTTC. Its protein product is CASRVSGSYNEQFF.

This clone was seen just once. The chain has TRBV7-2 and TRBJ1-2; TRBD1 aligns across 10 bases. Trimming at V came to 5 bases and at J to 6 bases, leaving 6 bases not matched to a gene. The CDR3 is 14 amino acids. Germline CDR1 SGHTA, CDR2 FQGNSA. CDR3 sequence (DNA): TGTGCCAGCAGCCCTGGGACAGGGGTCCATGGCTACACCTTC. Translated: CASSPGTGVHGYTF.

The V call is TRBV19, the J call TRBJ2-6, with a weak D call TRBD2 (5 bases). Germline V gives CDR1 LNHDA, CDR2 SQIVND (reference sequence). The CDR3 runs to 15 residues. Deletions cut 0 bases from V and 4 bases from J, with 7 bases between. CDR3 sequence reads: CASSIERGGANVLTF. In DNA form, the CDR3 reads TGTGCCAGTAGTATAGAACGGGGAGGGGCCAACGTCCTGACTTTC.

The rearrangement links TRBV6-5 to TRBJ1-5; 7 nucleotides align to TRBD1. With 8 bases clipped from V and 2 bases from J, the junction kept 9 bases outside the gene matches. The CDR3 consists of 15 residues. Germline-derived CDR1 and CDR2 are MNHEY and SVGAGI. For the CDR3, the DNA is TGTGCCAGCGCCCGAGGCAGGGGGGGCAATCAGCCCCAGCATTTT. This sequence encodes CASARGRGGNQPQHF.

The sample holds one count of this clone. The V call is TRBV7-3, the J call TRBJ2-4; the D gene is possibly TRBD1 (5 bases). From germline, CDR1 is SGHTA and CDR2 FQGTGA. CDR3 length: 13 amino acids. V lost 5 bases and J lost 7, with 12 bases in between. CDR3 in amino acids: CASSPGPGNIQYF. CDR3 DNA sequence: TGTGCCAGCAGCCCCGGACCAGGGAACATTCAGTACTTC.